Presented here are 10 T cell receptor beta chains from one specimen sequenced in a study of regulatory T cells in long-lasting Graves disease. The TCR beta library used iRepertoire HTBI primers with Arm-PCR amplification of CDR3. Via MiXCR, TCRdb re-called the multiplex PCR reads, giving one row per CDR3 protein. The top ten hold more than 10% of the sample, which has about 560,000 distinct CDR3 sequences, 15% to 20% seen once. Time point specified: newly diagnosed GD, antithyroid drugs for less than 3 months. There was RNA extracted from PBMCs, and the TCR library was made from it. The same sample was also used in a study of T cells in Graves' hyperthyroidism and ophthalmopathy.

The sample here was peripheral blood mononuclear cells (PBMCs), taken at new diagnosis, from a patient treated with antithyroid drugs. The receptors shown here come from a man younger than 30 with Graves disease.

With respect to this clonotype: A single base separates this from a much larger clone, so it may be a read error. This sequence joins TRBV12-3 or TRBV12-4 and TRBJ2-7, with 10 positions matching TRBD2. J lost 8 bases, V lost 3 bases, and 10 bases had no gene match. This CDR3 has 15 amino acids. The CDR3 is CASSFWPSGSHKQYF. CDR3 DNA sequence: TGTGCCAGCAGTTTCTGGCCTAGCGGGAGTCACAAGCAGTACTTC.

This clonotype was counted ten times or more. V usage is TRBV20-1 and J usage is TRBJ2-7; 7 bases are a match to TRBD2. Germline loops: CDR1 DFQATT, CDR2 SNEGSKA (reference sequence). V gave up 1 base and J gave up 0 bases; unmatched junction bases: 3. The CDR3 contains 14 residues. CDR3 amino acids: CSARVGRNSYEQYF. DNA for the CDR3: TGCAGTGCTAGAGTCGGGAGGAACTCCTACGAGCAGTACTTC.

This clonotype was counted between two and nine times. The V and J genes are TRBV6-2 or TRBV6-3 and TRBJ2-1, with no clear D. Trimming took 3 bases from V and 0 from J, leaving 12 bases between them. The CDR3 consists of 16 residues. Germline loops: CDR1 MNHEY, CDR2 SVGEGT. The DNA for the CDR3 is TGTGCCAGCAGTTATTTACGGACCGGCTCCTACAATGAGCAGTTCTTC. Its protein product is CASSYLRTGSYNEQFF.

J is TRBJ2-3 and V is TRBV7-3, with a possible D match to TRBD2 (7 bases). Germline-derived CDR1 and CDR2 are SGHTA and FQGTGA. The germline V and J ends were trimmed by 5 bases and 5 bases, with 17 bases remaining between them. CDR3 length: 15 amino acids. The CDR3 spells CASSALGGEGDTQYF. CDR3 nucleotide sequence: TGTGCCAGCAGCGCCTTAGGGGGGGAAGGAGATACGCAGTATTTT. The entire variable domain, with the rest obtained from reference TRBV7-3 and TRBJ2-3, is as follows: GAGVSQTPSNKVTEKGKYVELRCDPISGHTALYWYRQSLGQGPEFLIYFQGTGAADDSGLPNDRFFAVRPEGSVSTLKIQRTERGDSAVYLCASSALGGEGDTQYFGPGTRLTVL.

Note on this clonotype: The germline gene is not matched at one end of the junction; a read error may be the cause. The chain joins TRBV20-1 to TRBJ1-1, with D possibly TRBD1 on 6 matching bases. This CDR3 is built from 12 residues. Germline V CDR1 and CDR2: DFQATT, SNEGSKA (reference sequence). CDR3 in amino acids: CSATQGSTKAFF. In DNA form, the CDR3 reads TGCAGTGCTACTCAGGGGAGCACTAAAGCTTTCTTT.

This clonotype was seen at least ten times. Here the CDR3 DNA reads TGTGCCAGCAGTTCCCTGGGAGAGGGATGGGAGCACGAGCAGTTCTTC. Translating it yields CASSSLGEGWEHEQFF. This chain connects TRBV7-2 to TRBJ2-1; maybe TRBD2 (5 bases). Trimming left V 6 bases short and J 10 bases short, with 25 bases between. CDR3 length: 16 amino acids. Germline V gene data show CDR1 as SGHTA and CDR2 as FQGNSA.

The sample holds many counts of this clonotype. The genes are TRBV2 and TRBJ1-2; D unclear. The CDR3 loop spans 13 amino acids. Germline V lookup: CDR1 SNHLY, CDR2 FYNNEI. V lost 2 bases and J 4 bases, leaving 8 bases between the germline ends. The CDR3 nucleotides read TGTGCCAGCAGTGAAAATCAAATCTATGGCTACACCTTC. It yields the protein CASSENQIYGYTF.

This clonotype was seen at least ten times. This CDR3 is CASSVDRSSYEQYF. The DNA for the CDR3 is TGTGCCAGCAGCGTAGACAGGAGCTCCTACGAGCAGTACTTC. This sequence joins TRBV9 and TRBJ2-7; weak D call: TRBD1 (5 bases). CDR1 and CDR2 (germline): SGDLS, YYNGEE. Trimming removed 0 bases from V and 0 bases from J, with 7 bases in between. The CDR3 consists of 14 residues.

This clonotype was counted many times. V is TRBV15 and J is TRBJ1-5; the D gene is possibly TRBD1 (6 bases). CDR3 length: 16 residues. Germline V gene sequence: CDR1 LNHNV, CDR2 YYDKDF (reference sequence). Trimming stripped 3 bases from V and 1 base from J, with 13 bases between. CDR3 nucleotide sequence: TGTGCCACCAGCAGCCCACAGGGACTAAGCAATCAGCCCCAGCATTTT. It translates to CATSSPQGLSNQPQHF.

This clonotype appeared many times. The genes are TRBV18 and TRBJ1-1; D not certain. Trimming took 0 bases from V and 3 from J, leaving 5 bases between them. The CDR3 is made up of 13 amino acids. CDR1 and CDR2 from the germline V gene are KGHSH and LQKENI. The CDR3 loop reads CASSPPGDTEAFF. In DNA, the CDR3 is TGTGCCAGCTCACCACCGGGCGACACTGAAGCTTTCTTT.